The rows below give T cell receptor beta chains drawn from one sample of a study of blood T cells in healthy people across ages. TCRdb ran MiXCR on the 5' RACE reads and lists one entry per CDR3 protein. The sample has some 760,000 distinct CDR3 sequences, about 25% seen once; the top ten hold around 3.6%. These data also formed part of another study, on T cells of mothers and their children.

What was sequenced was blood. These receptors originate from a boy aged 5-17 years in good health. CDR3s include the opening cysteine and the closing phenylalanine or tryptophan. The D gene is left open where the match is weak. Part of the rows lack a size; the others show once, few, many or a class for expanded clones.

V gene: TRBV10-3; J gene: TRBJ2-3; clone size: few; D gene: TRBD2; CDR3 protein: CAISFERGATDTQYF
V gene: TRBV6-5; J gene: TRBJ1-1; clone size: -; D gene: -; CDR3 protein: CASSYRSGTEAFF
V gene: TRBV20-1; J gene: TRBJ1-5; clone size: few; D gene: -; CDR3 protein: CSARDERRGSNQPQHF
V gene: TRBV6-5; J gene: TRBJ1-5; clone size: few; D gene: TRBD1; CDR3 protein: CASSQTGSLKPQHF
V gene: TRBV2; J gene: TRBJ1-2; clone size: -; D gene: -; CDR3 protein: CASSEGQGLPYGYTF
V gene: TRBV20-1; J gene: TRBJ2-7; clone size: -; D gene: -; CDR3 protein: CSATSETTYEQYF
V gene: TRBV29-1; J gene: TRBJ2-1; clone size: -; D gene: -; CDR3 protein: CSVENRSRFF
V gene: TRBV24-1; J gene: TRBJ2-3; clone size: -; D gene: TRBD2; CDR3 protein: CATSAGTRLDTQYF
V gene: TRBV29-1; J gene: TRBJ2-3; clone size: -; D gene: -; CDR3 protein: CSARSGESTDTQYF
V gene: TRBV10-3; J gene: TRBJ2-1; clone size: few; D gene: -; CDR3 protein: CAISEAYWNEQFF
V gene: TRBV7-2; J gene: TRBJ2-6; clone size: -; D gene: TRBD2; CDR3 protein: CASSKAGGHSGANVLTF
V gene: TRBV28; J gene: TRBJ1-6; clone size: -; D gene: -; CDR3 protein: CASRWGENNSPLHF
V gene: TRBV7-2; J gene: TRBJ2-3; clone size: -; D gene: -; CDR3 protein: CASSKGPLFTDTQYF
V gene: TRBV10-3; J gene: -; clone size: few; D gene: -; CDR3 protein: CAISGMTGYEQYF
V gene: TRBV11-2; J gene: -; clone size: few; D gene: -; CDR3 protein: CASSLVAGAIYNEQFF
V gene: TRBV24-1; J gene: TRBJ2-5; clone size: -; D gene: -; CDR3 protein: CATSDPSQETQYF
V gene: TRBV4-3; J gene: TRBJ2-2; clone size: few; D gene: -; CDR3 protein: CASSQEGKGAGELFF
V gene: TRBV3-1; J gene: TRBJ2-3; clone size: -; D gene: TRBD2; CDR3 protein: CASTTSGRPDTQYF
V gene: TRBV7-8; J gene: TRBJ1-4; clone size: few; D gene: -; CDR3 protein: CASSLPWSGREKLFF
V gene: TRBV10-3; J gene: TRBJ2-7; clone size: -; D gene: -; CDR3 protein: CAISESDSHYEQYF
V gene: TRBV6-1; J gene: TRBJ2-7; clone size: -; D gene: TRBD2; CDR3 protein: CASNQGTPTSATRYEQYF
V gene: TRBV27; J gene: -; clone size: -; D gene: -; CDR3 protein: CASSFSSLWGVGEQFF
V gene: TRBV12-3/TRBV12-4; J gene: TRBJ1-2; clone size: few; D gene: -; CDR3 protein: CASSLIVGGYTF
V gene: TRBV24-1; J gene: TRBJ2-5; clone size: -; D gene: -; CDR3 protein: CATSDFTESGKTQYF
V gene: TRBV29-1; J gene: TRBJ2-5; clone size: -; D gene: -; CDR3 protein: CSVEMGSETQYF
V gene: TRBV20-1; J gene: TRBJ2-7; clone size: few; D gene: -; CDR3 protein: CSARDFAESYEQYF
V gene: TRBV18; J gene: -; clone size: -; D gene: TRBD1; CDR3 protein: CASSPLDRGNEQYF
V gene: TRBV4-1; J gene: TRBJ1-4; clone size: few; D gene: -; CDR3 protein: CASSQDGTGDEKLFF
V gene: TRBV28; J gene: TRBJ2-3; clone size: few; D gene: -; CDR3 protein: CASIRAGVPDTQYF
V gene: TRBV7-2; J gene: TRBJ1-4; clone size: few; D gene: TRBD1; CDR3 protein: CASSPSGGPGEKLFF
V gene: TRBV4-1; J gene: TRBJ1-1; clone size: -; D gene: -; CDR3 protein: CASSHYAGTLNTEAFF
V gene: TRBV20-1; J gene: TRBJ2-5; clone size: many; D gene: -; CDR3 protein: CSARGGVQQETQYF
V gene: TRBV4-3; J gene: TRBJ1-4; clone size: few; D gene: -; CDR3 protein: CASSQGLPDEKLFF
V gene: TRBV6-2/TRBV6-3; J gene: TRBJ2-1; clone size: -; D gene: TRBD2; CDR3 protein: CASSYSPLAGVYNEQFF
V gene: TRBV28; J gene: TRBJ2-2; clone size: many; D gene: -; CDR3 protein: CASTTGDGNTGELFF
V gene: TRBV6-5; J gene: TRBJ2-1; clone size: -; D gene: -; CDR3 protein: CASSYTLPWGAPDEEQFF
V gene: TRBV7-9; J gene: TRBJ1-2; clone size: few; D gene: -; CDR3 protein: CASSLASGENYGYTF
V gene: TRBV6-5; J gene: TRBJ2-7; clone size: few; D gene: TRBD2; CDR3 protein: CASSWAPPGLAGYEQYF
V gene: TRBV20-1; J gene: TRBJ1-2; clone size: -; D gene: TRBD1; CDR3 protein: CSASRGTDFYGYTF
V gene: TRBV9; J gene: TRBJ2-5; clone size: few; D gene: -; CDR3 protein: CASSIVVRDSETQYF
V gene: TRBV12-3/TRBV12-4; J gene: TRBJ2-3; clone size: few; D gene: -; CDR3 protein: CASSPPGGRADTQYF
V gene: TRBV2; J gene: TRBJ1-2; clone size: -; D gene: -; CDR3 protein: CASSKEVYGYTF
V gene: TRBV7-9; J gene: TRBJ2-1; clone size: many; D gene: -; CDR3 protein: CASSLSDNEQFF
V gene: TRBV7-2; J gene: TRBJ2-7; clone size: -; D gene: TRBD1; CDR3 protein: CASSFRQGALYF
V gene: TRBV7-2; J gene: TRBJ2-5; clone size: once; D gene: -; CDR3 protein: CASSLGGREGETQYF
V gene: TRBV15; J gene: TRBJ2-5; clone size: few; D gene: TRBD1; CDR3 protein: CATSRDRDRVSIWFF
V gene: TRBV18; J gene: -; clone size: -; D gene: -; CDR3 protein: CASSLNRDKLYEQYF
V gene: TRBV7-3; J gene: TRBJ1-4; clone size: -; D gene: TRBD1; CDR3 protein: CASSSTGGAGEKLFF
V gene: TRBV7-2; J gene: TRBJ1-1; clone size: many; D gene: -; CDR3 protein: CASSLPPNTEAFF
V gene: TRBV24-1; J gene: TRBJ1-5; clone size: -; D gene: -; CDR3 protein: CATSDPRDNQPQHF
V gene: TRBV6-6; J gene: TRBJ2-5; clone size: few; D gene: -; CDR3 protein: CASDDTGGNQETQYF